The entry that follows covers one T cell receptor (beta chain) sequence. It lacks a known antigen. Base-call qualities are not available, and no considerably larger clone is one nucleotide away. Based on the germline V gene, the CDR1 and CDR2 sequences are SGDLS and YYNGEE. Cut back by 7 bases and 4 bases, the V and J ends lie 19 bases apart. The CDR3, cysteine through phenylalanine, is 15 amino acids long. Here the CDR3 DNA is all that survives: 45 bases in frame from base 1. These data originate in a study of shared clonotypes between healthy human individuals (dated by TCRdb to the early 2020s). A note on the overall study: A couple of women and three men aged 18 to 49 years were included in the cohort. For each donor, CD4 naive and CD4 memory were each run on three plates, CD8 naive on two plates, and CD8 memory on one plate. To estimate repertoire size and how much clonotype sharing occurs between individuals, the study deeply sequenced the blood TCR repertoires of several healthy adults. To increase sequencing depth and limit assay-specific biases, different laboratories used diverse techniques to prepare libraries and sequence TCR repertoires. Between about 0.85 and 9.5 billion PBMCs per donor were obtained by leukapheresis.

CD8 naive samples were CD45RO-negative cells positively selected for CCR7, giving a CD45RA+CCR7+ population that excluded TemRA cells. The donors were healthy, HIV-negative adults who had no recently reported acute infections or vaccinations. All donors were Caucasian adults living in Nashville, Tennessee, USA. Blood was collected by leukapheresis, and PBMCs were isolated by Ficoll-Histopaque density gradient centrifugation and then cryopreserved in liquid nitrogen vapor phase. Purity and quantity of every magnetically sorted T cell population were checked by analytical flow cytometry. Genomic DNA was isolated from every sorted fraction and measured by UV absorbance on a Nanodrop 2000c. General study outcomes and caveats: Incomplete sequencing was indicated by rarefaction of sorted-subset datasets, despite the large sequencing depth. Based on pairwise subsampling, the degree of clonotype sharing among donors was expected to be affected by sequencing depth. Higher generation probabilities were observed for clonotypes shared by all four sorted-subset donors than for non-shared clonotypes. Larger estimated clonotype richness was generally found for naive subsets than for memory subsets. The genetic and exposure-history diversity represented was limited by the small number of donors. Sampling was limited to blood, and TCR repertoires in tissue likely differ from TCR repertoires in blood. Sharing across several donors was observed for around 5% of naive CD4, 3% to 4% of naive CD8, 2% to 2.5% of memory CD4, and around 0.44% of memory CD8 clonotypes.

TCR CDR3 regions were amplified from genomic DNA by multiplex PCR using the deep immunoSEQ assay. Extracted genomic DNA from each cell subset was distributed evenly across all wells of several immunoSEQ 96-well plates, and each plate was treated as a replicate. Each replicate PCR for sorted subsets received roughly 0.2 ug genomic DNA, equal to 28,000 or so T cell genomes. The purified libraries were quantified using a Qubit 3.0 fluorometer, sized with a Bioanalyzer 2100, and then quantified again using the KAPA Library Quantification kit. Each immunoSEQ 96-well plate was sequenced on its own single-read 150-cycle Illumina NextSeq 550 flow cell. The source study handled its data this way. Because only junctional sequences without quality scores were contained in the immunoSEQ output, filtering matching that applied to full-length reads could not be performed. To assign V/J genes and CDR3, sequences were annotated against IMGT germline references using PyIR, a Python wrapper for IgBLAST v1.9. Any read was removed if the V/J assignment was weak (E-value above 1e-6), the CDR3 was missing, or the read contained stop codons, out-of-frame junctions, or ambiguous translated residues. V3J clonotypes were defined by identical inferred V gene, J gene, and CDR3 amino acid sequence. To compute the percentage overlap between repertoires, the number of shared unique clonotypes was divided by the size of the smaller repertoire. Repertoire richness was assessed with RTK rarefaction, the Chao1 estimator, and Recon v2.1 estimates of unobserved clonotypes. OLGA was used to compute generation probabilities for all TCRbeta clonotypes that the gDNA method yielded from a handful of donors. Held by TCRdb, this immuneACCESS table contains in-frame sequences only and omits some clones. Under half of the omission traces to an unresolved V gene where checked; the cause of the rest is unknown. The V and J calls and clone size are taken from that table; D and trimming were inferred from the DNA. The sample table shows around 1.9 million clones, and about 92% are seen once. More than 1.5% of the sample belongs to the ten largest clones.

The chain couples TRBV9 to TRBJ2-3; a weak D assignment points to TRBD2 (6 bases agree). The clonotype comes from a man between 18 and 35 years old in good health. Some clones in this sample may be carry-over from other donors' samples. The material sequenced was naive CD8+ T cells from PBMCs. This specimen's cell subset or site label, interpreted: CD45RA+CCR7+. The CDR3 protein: CASGVGRILADTQYF. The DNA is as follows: TGTGCCAGCGGGGTCGGGAGAATATTGGCAGATACGCAGTATTTT.